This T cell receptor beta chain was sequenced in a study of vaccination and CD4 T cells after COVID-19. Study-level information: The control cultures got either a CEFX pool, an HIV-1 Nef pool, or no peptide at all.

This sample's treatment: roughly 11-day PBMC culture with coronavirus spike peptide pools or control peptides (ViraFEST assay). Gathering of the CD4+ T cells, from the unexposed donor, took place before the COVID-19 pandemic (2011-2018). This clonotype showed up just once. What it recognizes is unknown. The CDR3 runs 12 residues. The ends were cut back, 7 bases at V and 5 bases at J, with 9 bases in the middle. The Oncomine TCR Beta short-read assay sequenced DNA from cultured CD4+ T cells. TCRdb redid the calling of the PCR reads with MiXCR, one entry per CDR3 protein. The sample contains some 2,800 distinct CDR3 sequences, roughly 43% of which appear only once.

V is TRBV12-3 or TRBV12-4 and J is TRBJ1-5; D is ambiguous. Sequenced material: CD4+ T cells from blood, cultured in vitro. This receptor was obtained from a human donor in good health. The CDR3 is CASNKGDQPQHF. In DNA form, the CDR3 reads TGTGCCAGCAACAAAGGAGATCAGCCCCAGCATTTT.